This passage covers 3 T cell receptor beta chains from one sample sequenced in a study of STAT5B mutations in CD4+ large granular lymphocyte leukemia. Assay: immunoSEQ multiplex PCR; the TCRdb copy retains only in-frame clones and omits some. The sample contains about 40,000 clones, 65% to 85% of which appear only once. Sequencing input: CD4+ T cells from blood buffy coats. Receptors were obtained from a human donor in good health.

V gene TRBV7-9 combines with J gene TRBJ2-7; possibly TRBD1 for D (5 bases). Germline V gene data show CDR1 as SEHNR and CDR2 as FQNEAQ (reference sequence). Trimming pared 2 bases from V and 5 bases from J, leaving 16 bases between. This CDR3 is 15 amino acids long. The CDR3 nucleotides read TGTGCCAGCAGCTTATTCGGCAGCAGGGTCCACGAGCAGTACTTC. Translation: CASSLFGSRVHEQYF.

The chain carries TRBV1 and TRBJ2-4; the table names TRBD2, a call not compared with the DNA. TRBV1 is described as a pseudogene. The CDR3 is 15 amino acids. The CDR3 reads CTSSQEQIAKNIQYF. In DNA form, the CDR3 reads TGCACCAGCAGCCAGGAGCAGATAGCCAAAAACATTCAGTACTTC.

The chain employs TRBV15 and TRBJ1-2; 7 positions match TRBD1. CDR1 is LNHNV, CDR2 YYDKDF, per germline (reference sequence). V lost 4 bases, J lost 6 bases, and 8 bases stayed unmatched. The CDR3 consists of 14 residues. For the CDR3, the DNA is TGTGCCACCAGCACACAGGGGTTTGTTGATGGCTACACCTTC. It yields the protein CATSTQGFVDGYTF.